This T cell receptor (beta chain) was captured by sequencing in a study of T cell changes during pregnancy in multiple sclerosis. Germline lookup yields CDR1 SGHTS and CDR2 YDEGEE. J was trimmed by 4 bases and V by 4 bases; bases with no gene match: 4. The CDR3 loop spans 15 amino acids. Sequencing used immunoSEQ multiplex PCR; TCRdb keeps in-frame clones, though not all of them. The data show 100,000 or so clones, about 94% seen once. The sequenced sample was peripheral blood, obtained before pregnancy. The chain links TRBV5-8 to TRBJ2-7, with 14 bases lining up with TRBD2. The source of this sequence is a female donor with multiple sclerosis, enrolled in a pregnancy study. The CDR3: CASSGGLAGVYEQYF. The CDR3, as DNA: TGTGCCAGCAGCGGGGGACTAGCGGGAGTGTACGAGCAGTACTTC. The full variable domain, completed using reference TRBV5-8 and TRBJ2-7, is EAGVTQSPTHLIKTRGQQATLRCSPISGHTSVYWYQQALGLGLQFLLWYDEGEERNRGNFPPRFSGRQFPNYSSELNVNALELEDSALYLCASSGGLAGVYEQYFGPGTRLTVT.